This T cell receptor beta chain was documented in a study of T cell changes during pregnancy in multiple sclerosis. This table comes from immunoSEQ multiplex PCR, and its TCRdb copy is limited to in-frame clones, with some not included. The sample records tens of thousands of clones, about 89% being singletons. There are 16 residues in the CDR3. CDR1 and CDR2 from the germline V gene are SGHTS and YDEGEE. V shed 0 bases, J shed 4 bases, and the junction held 6 bases outside the gene matches. Here the sequenced sample was CD4+ T cells from peripheral blood mononuclear cells, taken before pregnancy. The rearrangement joins TRBV5-8 to TRBJ2-1; 8 bases are a match to TRBD2. This receptor was identified in a female donor with multiple sclerosis, enrolled in a pregnancy study. The CDR3 here is CASSLGGLEIYNEQFF. The CDR3 DNA sequence: TGTGCCAGCAGCTTGGGGGGACTAGAGATTTACAATGAGCAGTTCTTC.